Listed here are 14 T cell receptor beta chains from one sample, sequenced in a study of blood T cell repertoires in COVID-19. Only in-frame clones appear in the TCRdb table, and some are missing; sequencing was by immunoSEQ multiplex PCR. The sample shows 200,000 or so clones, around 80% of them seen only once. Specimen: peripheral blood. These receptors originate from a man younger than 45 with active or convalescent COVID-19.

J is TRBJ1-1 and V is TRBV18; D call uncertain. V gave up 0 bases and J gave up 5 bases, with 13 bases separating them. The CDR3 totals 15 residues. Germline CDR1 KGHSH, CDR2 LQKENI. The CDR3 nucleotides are TGTGCCAGCTCACCACCCGCGGACGGGAGGACTGAAGCTTTCTTT. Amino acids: CASSPPADGRTEAFF.

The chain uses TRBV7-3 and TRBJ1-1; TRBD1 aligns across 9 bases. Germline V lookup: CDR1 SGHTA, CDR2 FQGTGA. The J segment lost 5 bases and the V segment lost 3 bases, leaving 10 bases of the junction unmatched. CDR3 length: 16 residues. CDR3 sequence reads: CASSFSGTGRDTEAFF. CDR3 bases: TGTGCCAGCAGCTTTTCCGGGACAGGGAGAGATACTGAAGCTTTCTTT.

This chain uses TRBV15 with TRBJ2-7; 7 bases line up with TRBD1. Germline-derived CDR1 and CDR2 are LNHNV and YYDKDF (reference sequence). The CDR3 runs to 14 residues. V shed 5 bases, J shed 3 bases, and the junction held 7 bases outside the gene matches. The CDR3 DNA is TGTGCCACCAGCGAGCGACAGGGTCTCTACGAGCAGTACGTC. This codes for CATSERQGLYEQYV.

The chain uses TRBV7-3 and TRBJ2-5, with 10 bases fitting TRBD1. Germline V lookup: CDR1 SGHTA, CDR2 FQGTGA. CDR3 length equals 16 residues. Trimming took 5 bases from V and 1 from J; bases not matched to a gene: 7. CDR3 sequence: CASSPWGQGFQETQYF. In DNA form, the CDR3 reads TGTGCCAGCAGCCCGTGGGGACAGGGGTTCCAAGAGACCCAGTACTTC. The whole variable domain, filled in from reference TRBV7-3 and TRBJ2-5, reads GAGVSQTPSNKVTEKGKYVELRCDPISGHTALYWYRQSLGQGPEFLIYFQGTGAADDSGLPNDRFFAVRPEGSVSTLKIQRTERGDSAVYLCASSPWGQGFQETQYFGPGTRLLVL.

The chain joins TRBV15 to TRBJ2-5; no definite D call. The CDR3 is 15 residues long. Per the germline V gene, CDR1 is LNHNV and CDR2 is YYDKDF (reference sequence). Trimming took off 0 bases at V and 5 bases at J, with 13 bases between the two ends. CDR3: CATSRDLPGLETQYF. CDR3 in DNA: TGTGCCACCAGCAGAGATCTTCCCGGGTTGGAGACCCAGTACTTC.

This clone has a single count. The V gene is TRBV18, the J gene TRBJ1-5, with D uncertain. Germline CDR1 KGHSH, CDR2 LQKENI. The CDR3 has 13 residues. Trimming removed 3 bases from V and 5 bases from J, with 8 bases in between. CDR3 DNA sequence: TGTGCCAGCTCACCCCTAGTGGATCAGCCCCAGCATTTT. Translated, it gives CASSPLVDQPQHF.

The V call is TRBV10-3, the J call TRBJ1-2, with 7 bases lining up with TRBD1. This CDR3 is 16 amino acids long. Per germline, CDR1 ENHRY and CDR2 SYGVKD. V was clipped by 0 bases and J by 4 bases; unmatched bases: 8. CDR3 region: CAISESAAGQSYGYTF. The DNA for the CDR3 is TGTGCCATCAGTGAGTCGGCGGCGGGACAGTCCTATGGCTACACCTTC.

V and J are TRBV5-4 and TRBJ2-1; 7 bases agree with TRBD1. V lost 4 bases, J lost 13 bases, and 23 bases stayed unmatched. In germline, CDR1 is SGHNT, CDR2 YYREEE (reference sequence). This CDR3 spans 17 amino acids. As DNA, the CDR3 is TGTGCCAGCAGCCCGGTGCCCCGGGGACGGGCAGGGGGTCGACAGTTCTTC. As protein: CASSPVPRGRAGGRQFF.

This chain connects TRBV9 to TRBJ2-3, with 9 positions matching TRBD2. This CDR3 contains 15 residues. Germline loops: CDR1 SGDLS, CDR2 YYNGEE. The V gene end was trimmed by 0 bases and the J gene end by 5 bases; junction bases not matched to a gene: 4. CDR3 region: CASSVVGGRGDTQYF. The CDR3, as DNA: TGTGCCAGCAGCGTAGTGGGCGGGAGGGGAGATACGCAGTATTTT.

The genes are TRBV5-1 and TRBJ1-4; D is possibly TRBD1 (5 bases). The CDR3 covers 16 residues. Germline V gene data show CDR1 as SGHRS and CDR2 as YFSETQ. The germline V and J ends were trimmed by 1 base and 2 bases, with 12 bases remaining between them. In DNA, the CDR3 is TGCGCCAGCAGCTTGCCGGGGGGGTTGACTAATGAAAAACTGTTTTTT. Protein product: CASSLPGGLTNEKLFF.

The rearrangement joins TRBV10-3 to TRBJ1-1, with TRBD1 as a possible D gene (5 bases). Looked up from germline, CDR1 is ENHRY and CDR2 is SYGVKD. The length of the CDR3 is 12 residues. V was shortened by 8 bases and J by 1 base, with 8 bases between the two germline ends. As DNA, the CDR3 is TGTGCCATCTGGACACAGAACACTGAAGCTTTCTTT. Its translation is CAIWTQNTEAFF.

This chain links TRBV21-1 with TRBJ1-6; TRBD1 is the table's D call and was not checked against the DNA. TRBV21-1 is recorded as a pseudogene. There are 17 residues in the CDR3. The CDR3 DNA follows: TGTGCCAGCAGCACAAGACAGGGCGTAGGGGAAAATTCACCCCTCCACTTT. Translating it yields CASSTRQGVGENSPLHF.

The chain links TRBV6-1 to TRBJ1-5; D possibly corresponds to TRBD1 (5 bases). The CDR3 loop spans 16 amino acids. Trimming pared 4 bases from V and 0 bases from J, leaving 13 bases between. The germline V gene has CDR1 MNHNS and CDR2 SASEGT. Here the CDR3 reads CASSAMAGYSNQPQHF. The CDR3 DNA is TGTGCCAGCAGTGCTATGGCAGGGTATAGCAATCAGCCCCAGCATTTT.

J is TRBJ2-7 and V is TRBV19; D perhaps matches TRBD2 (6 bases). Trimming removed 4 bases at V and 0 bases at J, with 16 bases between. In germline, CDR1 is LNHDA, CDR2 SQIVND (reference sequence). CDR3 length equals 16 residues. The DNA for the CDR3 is TGTGCCAGTAGTAAAACCGGCGGGACCCACTCCTACGAGCAGTACTTC. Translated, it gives CASSKTGGTHSYEQYF.